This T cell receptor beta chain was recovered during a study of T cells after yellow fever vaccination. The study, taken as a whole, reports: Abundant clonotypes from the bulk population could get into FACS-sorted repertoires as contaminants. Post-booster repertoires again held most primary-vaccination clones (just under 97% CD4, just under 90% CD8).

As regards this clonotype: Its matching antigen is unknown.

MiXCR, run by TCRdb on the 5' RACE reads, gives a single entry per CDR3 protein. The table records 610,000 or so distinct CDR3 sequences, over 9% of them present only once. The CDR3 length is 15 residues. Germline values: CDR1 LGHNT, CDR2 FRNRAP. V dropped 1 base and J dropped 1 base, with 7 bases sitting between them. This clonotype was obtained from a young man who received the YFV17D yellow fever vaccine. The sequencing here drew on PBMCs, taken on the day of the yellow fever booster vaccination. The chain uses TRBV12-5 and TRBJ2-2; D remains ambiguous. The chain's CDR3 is CASGLDLRNTGELFF. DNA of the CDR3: TGTGCTAGTGGTTTGGACCTCAGGAACACCGGGGAGCTGTTTTTT.